The 19 T cell receptor beta chains below come from one sample, sequenced in a study of T cells after yellow fever vaccination (dated by TCRdb to about 2019). Library method: 5' RACE. These reads were obtained on an Illumina HiSeq 2500. Using fastp trimming at Q25 and MiXCR clonotype assembly, TCRdb reanalyzed the public sequencing data and kept in-frame beta chains. Each entry is one CDR3 protein sequence, shown with its most common DNA and genes. Across this sample there are 500,000 to 650,000 distinct CDR3 sequences, with about a sixth seen only once. 17% of the sample comes from the top ten. The treatment or condition label here, explained by the study, means: live attenuated yellow fever vaccine strain. The specimen was PBMCs, collected 5 days after the first yellow fever vaccination. The receptor source for this set is a young man who received the YFV17D yellow fever vaccine.

This clonotype was detected a few times. The gene calls are TRBV20-1 and TRBJ2-1; D is possibly TRBD1 (6 bases). V was pared by 6 bases and J by 3 bases, with 15 bases between. The CDR3 is 14 amino acids. Germline V gives CDR1 DFQATT, CDR2 SNEGSKA (reference sequence). CDR3 DNA: TGCAGTGCCTCGGATACAGGGTTCTACAATGAGCAGTTCTTC. Its protein product is CSASDTGFYNEQFF.

The sample holds a few counts of this clonotype. The chain combines TRBV4-3 with TRBJ2-7; TRBD1 might be the D (7 bases). Germline V gene sequence: CDR1 LGHNA, CDR2 YSLEER. Trimming removed 2 bases from V and 6 bases from J, with 17 bases in between. The CDR3 loop spans 15 amino acids. The CDR3 loop reads CASSQYAGGIPEQYF. The CDR3 DNA reads TGCGCCAGCAGCCAATACGCAGGGGGGATCCCCGAGCAGTACTTC.

The V call is TRBV6-5, the J call TRBJ2-3, with D possibly matching TRBD2 (7 bases). This CDR3 is 15 amino acids long. Germline assignment: CDR1 MNHEY and CDR2 SVGAGI. V was shortened by 7 bases and J by 2 bases, with 16 bases between the two germline ends. The CDR3 region has the DNA TGTGCCAGCAAGTTTAGGGGGGGCCCCACAGATACGCAGTATTTT. This translates into CASKFRGGPTDTQYF.

The gene calls are TRBV7-9 and TRBJ1-1, with unresolved D. The CDR3 is made up of 13 amino acids. Trimming shortened V by 2 bases and J by 6 bases, and 10 bases separated the two germline ends. Germline-derived CDR1 and CDR2 are SEHNR and FQNEAQ (reference sequence). CDR3 in amino acids: CASSLQTGSEAFF. The CDR3 region has the DNA TGTGCCAGCAGCTTACAAACCGGGTCTGAAGCTTTCTTT. Looking up the rest from reference TRBV7-9 and TRBJ1-1 gives the full variable domain: DTGVSQNPRHKITKRGQNVTFRCDPISEHNRLYWYRQTLGQGPEFLTYFQNEAQLEKSRLLSDRFSAERPKGSFSTLEIQRTEQGDSAMYLCASSLQTGSEAFFGQGTRLTVV.

This chain joins TRBV20-1 and TRBJ1-1; no clear D gene. The CDR3 is 15 amino acids. V was pared by 1 base and J by 2 bases, with 14 bases between. CDR1 and CDR2 from the germline V gene are DFQATT and SNEGSKA (reference sequence). DNA for the CDR3: TGCAGTGCTAGAGCACGGACTGTTCCAAACACTGAAGCTTTCTTT. Its translation: CSARARTVPNTEAFF.

This clonotype was seen only a few times. The chain couples TRBV30 to TRBJ2-7; D uncertain. The CDR3 is 13 residues long. Germline V gene lookup returns CDR1 GTSNPN and CDR2 SVGIG (reference sequence). Trimming took 0 bases from V and 1 from J, leaving 7 bases between them. This chain's CDR3 is CAWSVGDSYEQYF. DNA for the CDR3: TGTGCCTGGAGTGTTGGGGATTCCTACGAGCAGTACTTC.

This clonotype has more than one count but fewer than ten. This rearrangement joins TRBV3-1 to TRBJ2-1; 12 nucleotides align to TRBD1. The CDR3 has 15 amino acids. Looked up from germline, CDR1 is LGHDT and CDR2 is YNNKEL (reference sequence). Trimming took 4 bases from V and 9 from J; bases not matched to a gene: 7. The CDR3 spells CASSRPGQGASEQFF. CDR3 coding DNA: TGTGCCAGCAGCCGTCCGGGACAGGGGGCGAGTGAGCAGTTCTTC.

This clonotype has a handful of counts. This chain uses TRBV14 with TRBJ1-1; no clear D gene. The CDR3 is made up of 13 amino acids. Germline CDR1 reads SGHDN; CDR2 reads FVKESK. Deletions cut 4 bases from V and 6 bases from J, with 12 bases between. The CDR3 region is CASSPSTDSEAFF. CDR3 bases: TGTGCCAGCAGCCCCAGCACGGATTCTGAAGCTTTCTTT.

The genes are TRBV5-1 and TRBJ1-2; D is possibly TRBD1 (5 bases). The length of the CDR3 is 14 residues. Between the trimmed V and J ends, which lost 0 bases and 4 bases, there was a span of 10 bases. Germline CDR1 SGHRS, CDR2 YFSETQ. The CDR3 region has the DNA TGCGCCAGCAGCTTGGAAGGGACCCGCTATGGCTACACCTTC. Its protein is CASSLEGTRYGYTF.

The rearrangement joins TRBV7-3 to TRBJ2-1; either TRBD1 or TRBD2 may supply D (6 bases each). The V gene's germline CDR1 is SGHTA and CDR2 FQGTGA. The V end was cut by 6 bases, the J end by 0 bases, with 24 bases between. The CDR3 extends over 19 amino acids. Here the CDR3 reads CASRGGGRGAKSSYNEQFF. CDR3 DNA: TGTGCCAGCAGGGGTGGGGGTAGGGGGGCTAAAAGCTCCTACAATGAGCAGTTCTTC.

There are a few counts of this clonotype. This sequence joins TRBV7-2 and TRBJ1-1; D ambiguous. The CDR3 is made up of 15 amino acids. CDR1 SGHTA and CDR2 FQGNSA come from the germline V gene. Trimming took off 0 bases at V and 3 bases at J, with 11 bases between the two ends. CDR3 DNA: TGTGCCAGCAGCTTAGCCGGGTATGGGGACACTGAAGCTTTCTTT. As protein: CASSLAGYGDTEAFF.

The chain links TRBV5-5 to TRBJ1-4; TRBD1 agrees at 9 bases. V was clipped by 4 bases and J by 5 bases; unmatched bases: 6. The V gene's germline CDR1 is SGHKS and CDR2 YYEKEE (reference sequence). The CDR3 is 15 amino acids. CDR3 sequence reads: CASSQGTGSNEKLFF. The CDR3 DNA reads TGTGCCAGCAGCCAAGGGACAGGGAGCAATGAAAAACTGTTTTTT.

About this clonotype itself: One end of the junction fails to match germline, which may point to a read error. This sequence joins TRBV5-4 and TRBJ2-3, with 10 bases matching TRBD1. Germline CDR1 SGHNT, CDR2 YYREEE (reference sequence). The CDR3 is 15 residues long. The CDR3 DNA follows: TGCGCCAGCAGCTTGAGGACAGGGGGAACAGATACGCAGTATTTT. It translates to CASSLRTGGTDTQYF.

This clonotype was observed a handful of times. CDR3 amino acids: CASSQDGSFDNSPLHF. The CDR3, as DNA: TGCGCCAGCAGCCAAGACGGCAGCTTTGATAATTCACCCCTCCACTTT. The rearrangement links TRBV4-3 to TRBJ1-6, with D hard to call. V gave up 0 bases and J gave up 5 bases, with 11 bases separating them. This CDR3 comprises 16 residues. Germline CDR1 is LGHNA and CDR2 is YSLEER.

The V gene is TRBV5-1, the J gene TRBJ2-7; perhaps TRBD1 as D (6 bases). The CDR3 consists of 14 residues. Trimming stripped 4 bases from V and 0 bases from J, with 11 bases between. Looked up from germline, CDR1 is SGHRS and CDR2 is YFSETQ. The CDR3 nucleotides are TGCGCCAGCAGCGGGGACATTAGCTCCTACGAGCAGTACTTC. It codes for CASSGDISSYEQYF.

The chain employs TRBV28 and TRBJ2-2; D is possibly TRBD1 (5 bases). Germline V gives CDR1 MDHEN, CDR2 SYDVKM. The V end lost 6 bases, the J end lost 4 bases, and 9 bases lay between the germline ends. The CDR3 totals 13 residues. The CDR3 coding sequence is TGTGCCAGCAGACCACAGGTCACCGGGGAGCTGTTTTTT. The encoded protein is CASRPQVTGELFF.

This clonotype was counted between two and nine times. The rearrangement uses TRBV9 and TRBJ2-6; D gene unclear. The V gene lost 3 bases and the J gene lost 0 bases, with 7 bases spanning the gap. CDR1 and CDR2 (germline): SGDLS, YYNGEE. This CDR3 has 15 amino acids. The DNA of the CDR3 is TGTGCCAGCAGCGCCAGGAACTCTGGGGCCAACGTCCTGACTTTC. It specifies CASSARNSGANVLTF.

The table lists this clonotype with a few counts. The chain employs TRBV12-5 and TRBJ2-7; D remains unclear. Germline assignment: CDR1 LGHNT and CDR2 FRNRAP. The ends were cut back, 0 bases at V and 2 bases at J, with 2 bases in the middle. The CDR3 contains 12 residues. Here the CDR3 DNA reads TGTGCTAGTGGTTTGGTACCCTACGAGCAGTACTTC. Its protein product is CASGLVPYEQYF.

This clonotype was detected only a few times. The V and J genes are TRBV14 and TRBJ2-1; D is unresolved. This CDR3 is built from 12 residues. The germline CDR1 and CDR2 sequences are SGHDN and FVKESK. Trimming removed 8 bases from V and 11 bases from J, with 16 bases in between. The CDR3 loop reads CASSLAPSQQFF. CDR3 DNA sequence: TGTGCCAGCTCACTCGCGCCCTCCCAGCAGTTCTTC.